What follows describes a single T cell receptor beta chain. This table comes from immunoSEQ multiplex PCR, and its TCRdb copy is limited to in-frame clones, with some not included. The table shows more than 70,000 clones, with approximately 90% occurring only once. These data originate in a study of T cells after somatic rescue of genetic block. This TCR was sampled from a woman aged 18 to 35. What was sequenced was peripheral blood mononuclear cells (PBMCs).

CDR3 residues: CASSLGGTAAYF. CDR3 DNA: TGTGCCAGCAGCTTAGGCGGGACAGCAGCTTACTTC. This chain joins TRBV11-3 and TRBJ2-7; a weak D match, TRBD1 (7 bases). Looked up from germline, CDR1 is SGHNT and CDR2 is YENEEA. V dropped 1 base and J dropped 13 bases, with 14 bases sitting between them. The CDR3 contains 12 residues.